The source of this T cell receptor beta chain is a study of T cell changes during pregnancy in multiple sclerosis. Repertoires were generated with immunoSEQ multiplex PCR, while TCRdb's copy carries only in-frame clones and drops some. The data hold tens of thousands of clones, with approximately 92% observed a single time. V gave up 4 bases and J gave up 8 bases, with 15 bases separating them. This CDR3 comprises 14 residues. CDR1 and CDR2 from the germline V gene are MNHEY and SVGAGI. The source was CD4+ T cells from peripheral blood mononuclear cells, collected in the second trimester of pregnancy. This receptor was identified in a female donor in good health, enrolled as a control in a pregnancy study. This chain joins TRBV6-5 and TRBJ2-1, with D tentatively TRBD2 (5 bases). The CDR3: CASSSPSGSDEQFF. In DNA, the CDR3 is TGTGCCAGCAGTTCCCCAAGTGGGAGCGATGAGCAGTTCTTC.